The rows below give T cell receptor beta chains drawn from one sample of a study of beta chain features in type 1 diabetes. The repertoire was sequenced with immunoSEQ multiplex PCR; TCRdb's copy has only in-frame clones and lacks some. The top ten hold over 0.014% of the sample, which has some 350,000 clones, about 14% seen once. The sequenced sample consisted of naive CD4+ T cells from blood. These receptors came from a woman under 30 with type 1 diabetes. CDR3s include the opening cysteine and the closing phenylalanine or tryptophan. D genes are given only for firm matches. A clone size is listed for some rows: how often the clone was seen (once, few, many), or a class if it is expanded.

>few|TRBV7-9|TRBD2|TRBJ2-5
TGTGCCAGCAGCTTACGCGTCCAGGCCGGGAGGGCCGGAGAGACCCAGTACTTC
CASSLRVQAGRAGETQYF
>few|TRBV29-1|TRBD1|TRBJ2-1
TGCAGCGTGGGGACAGGGAGCTCCTACAATGAGCAGTTCTTC
CSVGTGSSYNEQFF
>few|TRBV7-2|TRBD2|TRBJ2-7
TGTGCCAGCAGCTTCCCCGGGACTAGCGGGAGGGTTCTCGAGCAGTACTTC
CASSFPGTSGRVLEQYF
>-|TRBV19|TRBD2|TRBJ2-1
TGTGCCAGTAGTAGGACTAGCGACTCCTACAATGAGCAGTTCTTC
CASSRTSDSYNEQFF
>-|TRBV29-1|-|TRBJ1-5
TGCAGCGTGACAGCAAATAGCAATCAGCCCCAGCATTTT
CSVTANSNQPQHF
>-|TRBV9|TRBD2|TRBJ2-7
TGTGCCAGCAGCGCTAGCGGGAGGTCCGGACGCGAGCAGTACTTC
CASSASGRSGREQYF
>few|TRBV15|TRBD1|TRBJ2-3
TGTGCCACCAGCAGAGGACAGGGTCATTCAGATACGCAGTATTTT
CATSRGQGHSDTQYF
>-|TRBV27|TRBD2|TRBJ2-1
TGTGCCAGCAGTTCACTAGCGGGAGGACGGAATGAGCAGTTCTTC
CASSSLAGGRNEQFF
>few|TRBV21-1|-|TRBJ1-5
TGTGCCAGCAGCAAAGAGCGGGACAGGATAGGCAATCAGCCCCAGCATTTT
CASSKERDRIGNQPQHF
>-|TRBV5-1|TRBD2|TRBJ2-5
TGCGCCAGCAGCCCTGGCGGGAGTAGGGAGACCCAGTACTTC
CASSPGGSRETQYF
>few|TRBV18|TRBD1|TRBJ2-1
TGTGCCAGCTCACGCCGACAGGGGGCCAATGAGCAGTTCTTC
CASSRRQGANEQFF
>few|TRBV18|-|TRBJ2-5
TGTGCCAGCTCACGGGACTTCCAAGAGACCCAGTACTTC
CASSRDFQETQYF
>-|TRBV25-1|-|TRBJ2-7
TGTGCCAGCAGTGAACAAACTTACGAGCAGTACTTC
CASSEQTYEQYF
>-|TRBV29-1|TRBD2|TRBJ2-7
TGCAGCGTCGCTAGCGGGGGGAGCTCCTACGAGCAGTACTTC
CSVASGGSSYEQYF
>-|TRBV2|TRBD2|TRBJ2-1
TGTGCCAGAGGGACTAGCGGGAGAAGGGAGCAGTTCTTC
CARGTSGRREQFF
>-|TRBV7-2|TRBD1|TRBJ2-7
TGTGCCAGCAGCTTAGCGCGGGGCAGGGGGCGCAACTACGAGCAGTACTTC
CASSLARGRGRNYEQYF
>-|TRBV28|-|TRBJ2-7
TGTGCCAGCAGTTTAGTGCCAGGGTGGGAGCAGTACTTC
CASSLVPGWEQYF
>few|TRBV9|-|TRBJ2-2
TGTGCCAGCAGCGTAGTTGGGGGCGGTGGGACCGGGGAGCTGTTTTTT
CASSVVGGGGTGELFF
>few|TRBV5-4|TRBD2|TRBJ2-3
TGTGCCAGCAGCTACGGGACTAGCAAGACAGATACGCAGTATTTT
CASSYGTSKTDTQYF
>-|TRBV13|-|TRBJ2-3
TGTGCCAGCAGCCCCCGCTATGGACTCAACACAGATACGCAGTATTTT
CASSPRYGLNTDTQYF
>-|TRBV18|TRBD1|TRBJ1-2
TGTGCCAGCTCACTACTCGACAGGGAAAAGGGCTACACCTTC
CASSLLDREKGYTF
>few|TRBV5-4|TRBD1|TRBJ2-2
TGTGCCAGCAGCAGGACAGGGACCGGGGAGCTGTTTTTT
CASSRTGTGELFF
>few|TRBV7-3|-|TRBJ1-1
TGTGCCAGCAGCTTAAACGCAGGGGCTGAAGCTTTCTTT
CASSLNAGAEAFF
>few|TRBV28|TRBD2|TRBJ2-7
TGTGCCAGCACCTCCAGACTAGCGGGCTCCTACGAGCAGTACTTC
CASTSRLAGSYEQYF
>-|TRBV13|TRBD1|TRBJ1-4
TGTGCCAGCAGCCCCCGACAGGGAAAACTGTTTTTT
CASSPRQGKLFF
>few|TRBV4-3|TRBD1|TRBJ1-3
TGCGCCAGCAGCCAAGCAATACAGGGGTTCGGAAACACCATATATTTT
CASSQAIQGFGNTIYF
>few|TRBV7-2|TRBD1|TRBJ1-2
TGTGCCAGCAGCTTAAGGACAGGGCCCAACTATGGCTACACCTTC
CASSLRTGPNYGYTF
>-|TRBV27|TRBD1|TRBJ2-3
TGTGCCAGCAGTCCGCTGGGACAGGGAGAGTGGACAGATACGCAGTATTTT
CASSPLGQGEWTDTQYF
>-|TRBV7-2|TRBD2|TRBJ2-5
TGTGCCAGCAGCCCACTAGCGGGAGGGCCGGAGACCCAGTACTTC
CASSPLAGGPETQYF
>-|TRBV7-3|TRBD1|TRBJ2-1
TGTGCCAGCAGCTTAGGCAGGGGGTACCACTACAATGAGCAGTTCTTC
CASSLGRGYHYNEQFF
>few|TRBV14|TRBD1|TRBJ1-1
TGTGCCAGCAGCCGACCCCCGGGACAGGGGAACACTGAAGCTTTCTTT
CASSRPPGQGNTEAFF
>few|TRBV5-6|-|TRBJ2-1
TGTGCCAGCACACTTGGAAGCCGCCCGGGGAATGAGCAGTTCTTC
CASTLGSRPGNEQFF
>-|TRBV4-1|-|TRBJ2-1
TGCGCCAGCAGCCAAGTAGAGGGGACTGGGACCTACAATGAGCAGTTCTTC
CASSQVEGTGTYNEQFF
>few|TRBV15|-|TRBJ1-5
TGTGCCACCAGCAGAGAGGCCGGAGAGCTTACGCCCCAGCATTTT
CATSREAGELTPQHF
>many|TRBV4-3|TRBD1|TRBJ2-3
TGCGCCAGCAGCCAAGATCGGACAGGGGCAGATACGCAGTATTTT
CASSQDRTGADTQYF
>-|TRBV5-5|TRBD2|TRBJ2-2
TGTGCCAGCAGCCTGGCGGGAGGGACCGGGGAGCTGTTTTTT
CASSLAGGTGELFF
>-|TRBV7-6|-|TRBJ2-7
TGTGCCAGCCAGCGATCGGGCTCCTACGAGCAGTACTTC
CASQRSGSYEQYF
>few|TRBV5-4|-|TRBJ2-1
TGTGCCAGCAGCTTTCCGGGGAATGAGCAGTTCTTC
CASSFPGNEQFF
>few|TRBV7-9|TRBD1|TRBJ2-6
TGTGCCAGCAGCCAGGGGGCGATCTCTGGGGCCAACGTCCTGACTTTC
CASSQGAISGANVLTF
>-|TRBV29-1|TRBD1|TRBJ1-1
TGCAGCGTTGAAGGTGCAGGGGGCTGGACTGAAGCTTTCTTT
CSVEGAGGWTEAFF
>-|TRBV5-1|TRBD1|TRBJ1-5
TGCGCCAGCAGCACCGGGACAGGCGATCAGCCCCAGCATTTT
CASSTGTGDQPQHF
>few|TRBV23-1|-|TRBJ1-2
TGCGCCAGCAGTCTAATCGGGGGTATCGGGCCCTTCTACACCTTC
CASSLIGGIGPFYTF
>few|TRBV7-9|-|TRBJ2-3
TGTGCCAGCAGCTTAGATCAGGTTATAGATACGCAGTATTTT
CASSLDQVIDTQYF
>-|TRBV7-9|TRBD2|TRBJ2-7
TGTGCCAGCAGCTCGGGGGGTCGCGAGCAGTACTTC
CASSSGGREQYF
>-|TRBV5-4|TRBD2|TRBJ2-3
TGTGCCAGCAGCTTGGGCGGGACTAGCGGATGGGAAGATACGCAGTATTTT
CASSLGGTSGWEDTQYF
>few|TRBV2|-|TRBJ1-2
TGTGCCAGCAGTGAAGAGCCAGGGTGGGGGGATGGCTACACCTTC
CASSEEPGWGDGYTF
>-|TRBV10-3|TRBD1|TRBJ2-1
TGTGCCATCAGTCGGAGAGACAGGGGTCAATACAATGAGCAGTTCTTC
CAISRRDRGQYNEQFF
>-|TRBV2|-|TRBJ2-7
TGTGCCAGCAGGAGCGGGTTCACCTACGAGCAGTACTTC
CASRSGFTYEQYF
>-|TRBV30|TRBD2|TRBJ2-1
TGTGCCTTACTACCGGGACTAGCGGGTCTAAATGAGCAGTTCTTC
CALLPGLAGLNEQFF
>-|TRBV4-3|TRBD2|TRBJ2-2
TGCGCCAGCAGCCAAGTTTGGGCGGGGGCGAACACCGGGGAGCTGTTTTTT
CASSQVWAGANTGELFF
>-|TRBV27|-|TRBJ2-3
TGTGCCAGCAGTTCAAGGGGCCCTTTAACAGATACGCAGTATTTT
CASSSRGPLTDTQYF
>-|TRBV30|-|TRBJ1-5
TGTGCCCAGGGGCAGGGGAATCAGCCCCAGCATTTT
CAQGQGNQPQHF
>-|TRBV5-1|TRBD2|TRBJ2-1
TGCGCCAGCAGCTCCCAGGGCCTAGCGGTCAATGAGCAGTTCTTC
CASSSQGLAVNEQFF
>-|TRBV5-1|-|TRBJ1-4
TGCGCCAGCAGCTTTGGGGCTCAGGGTTCTGGTGAAAAACTGTTTTTT
CASSFGAQGSGEKLFF